These T cell receptor beta chains were read from a single sample in a study of blood T cell repertoires in COVID-19. Generated by immunoSEQ multiplex PCR, the TCRdb table keeps only in-frame clones and is missing some. Here the sample spans about 270,000 clones, around nine tenths being singletons. The material sequenced was peripheral blood. The source of these receptors is a woman aged 55-75 years who had recovered from COVID-19. Each CDR3 is given with its conserved first and last residue. A D gene is named only where the DNA matches it firmly. Some rows mark clone size as missing; the rest say once, few, many or name a class of expanded clone.

V	J	D	size	CDR3	DNA
TRBV29-1	TRBJ2-1	TRBD2	.	CSYTSGGAGEQFF	TGCAGCTATACTAGCGGGGGGGCTGGGGAGCAGTTCTTC
TRBV2	TRBJ2-7	TRBD2	.	CARPGLAGYEQYF	TGTGCCAGACCCGGACTAGCTGGTTACGAGCAGTACTTC
TRBV4-1	TRBJ1-5	.	.	CASSQGVLGGSNQPQHF	TGCGCCAGCAGCCAAGGAGTTTTGGGGGGGAGCAATCAGCCCCAGCATTTT
TRBV4-2	TRBJ2-3	.	.	CASSQVVAGEADTQYF	TGTGCCAGCAGCCAAGTAGTCGCTGGGGAGGCAGATACGCAGTATTTT
TRBV27	TRBJ1-2	.	.	CASSQTASRNYGYTF	TGTGCCAGCAGTCAAACCGCCTCTAGAAACTATGGCTACACCTTC
TRBV6-2/TRBV6-3	TRBJ2-5	TRBD2	.	CASSKLAGGQETQYF	TGTGCCAGCAGTAAACTAGCGGGGGGGCAAGAGACCCAGTACTTC
TRBV14	TRBJ1-1	.	.	CASSQDRNTEAFF	TGTGCCAGCAGCCAAGATAGGAACACTGAAGCTTTCTTT
TRBV9	TRBJ2-1	TRBD2	few	CASSVAGGTYNEQFF	TGTGCCAGCAGCGTAGCCGGGGGGACCTACAATGAGCAGTTCTTC
TRBV6-2/TRBV6-3	TRBJ2-7	TRBD1	.	CASSRPGTGSYEQYF	TGTGCCAGCAGTCGACCCGGGACAGGCTCCTACGAGCAGTACTTC
TRBV6-5	TRBJ2-7	.	once	CASSPGTSFIYEQYF	TGTGCCAGCAGCCCCGGTACTAGCTTCATCTACGAGCAGTACTTC
TRBV28	TRBJ1-5	.	.	CASSPGTNSNQPQHF	TGTGCCAGCAGTCCCGGGACAAATAGCAATCAGCCCCAGCATTTT
TRBV21-1	TRBJ1-3	.	.	CASSKVAGSSGNTIYF	TGTGCCAGCAGCAAAGTAGCGGGGAGCTCTGGAAACACCATATATTTT
TRBV24-1	TRBJ1-5	TRBD1	.	CATWKTGTSCETYNQPQHF	TGTGCCACCTGGAAGACAGGGACTTCCTGTGAGACATACAATCAGCCCCAGCATTTT
TRBV20-1	TRBJ2-7	.	.	CSARSLGEQYF	TGCAGTGCTAGGTCTCTAGGCGAGCAGTACTTC
TRBV4-2	TRBJ2-4	.	.	CASSQYLGGTEIAKNIQYF	TGTGCCAGCAGCCAATATTTAGGGGGAACAGAAATAGCCAAAAACATTCAGTACTTC
TRBV7-6	TRBJ2-1	TRBD1	.	CASSLARTGPYNEQFF	TGTGCCAGCAGCTTAGCGCGGACAGGGCCCTACAATGAGCAGTTCTTC
TRBV7-3	TRBJ2-3	TRBD1	.	CASSSTGSGDTQYF	TGTGCCAGCAGCTCGACAGGGTCAGGCGATACGCAGTATTTT
TRBV4-3	TRBJ1-1	.	.	CASRGGTEAFF	TGCGCCAGCAGGGGGGGGACTGAAGCTTTCTTT
TRBV5-6	TRBJ1-3	.	once	CASSLGRQSVGNTIYF	TGTGCCAGCAGCTTGGGCAGACAGAGCGTTGGAAACACCATATATTTT
TRBV25-1	TRBJ2-3	.	.	CASSESTVTDTQYF	TGTGCCAGCAGTGAATCGACAGTCACAGATACGCAGTATTTT
TRBV5-4	TRBJ1-3	TRBD1	.	CASSLTGVSGNTIYF	TGTGCCAGCAGCTTGACAGGGGTCTCTGGAAACACCATATATTTT
TRBV5-8	TRBJ1-4	TRBD1	.	CASSPEWGTGEKLFF	TGTGCCAGCAGCCCTGAATGGGGGACAGGGGAAAAACTGTTTTTT
TRBV10-3	TRBJ1-4	.	.	CAISERLSGVGEKLFF	TGTGCCATCAGTGAGCGCTTATCAGGGGTCGGAGAAAAACTGTTTTTT
TRBV4-2	TRBJ1-2	TRBD1	.	CASSQDQQGTNYGYTF	TGTGCCAGCAGCCAAGATCAACAGGGGACTAACTATGGCTACACCTTC
TRBV6-6	TRBJ1-1	TRBD1	.	CASSVTGGRYEAFF	TGTGCCAGCAGTGTCACAGGGGGCAGGTATGAAGCTTTCTTT
TRBV28	TRBJ1-1	.	once	CASSPREATEAFF	TGTGCCAGCAGCCCCAGAGAGGCCACTGAAGCTTTCTTT
TRBV9	TRBJ2-7	.	.	CASSFLDSNYEQYF	TGTGCCAGCAGCTTCCTAGATTCCAACTACGAGCAGTACTTC
TRBV7-2	TRBJ2-3	.	.	CASSPRSRLADTQYF	TGTGCCAGCAGCCCACGTAGCCGGTTAGCTGATACGCAGTATTTT
TRBV14	TRBJ2-1	TRBD2	few	CASSPSGVEQFF	TGTGCCAGCAGCCCGAGCGGGGTGGAGCAGTTCTTC
TRBV6-5	TRBJ1-5	.	.	CASSSSNRDQPQHF	TGTGCCAGCAGTTCGTCTAACAGGGATCAGCCCCAGCATTTT
TRBV6-2/TRBV6-3	TRBJ2-1	TRBD2	.	CASSYTGLAGYSGNEQFF	TGTGCCAGCAGTTACACGGGACTAGCGGGGTACTCTGGGAATGAGCAGTTCTTC
TRBV19	TRBJ2-3	.	.	CASSISLPGGEGNTQYF	TGTGCCAGTAGTATCTCCCTCCCGGGGGGCGAGGGAAATACGCAGTATTTT
TRBV7-2	TRBJ2-7	TRBD2	.	CASSLEGRSGGQYF	TGTGCCAGCAGCTTAGAAGGGAGATCGGGGGGGCAGTACTTC
TRBV7-2	TRBJ2-1	.	.	CASSSQQGNWNEQFF	TGTGCCAGCAGCTCCCAACAGGGAAATTGGAATGAGCAGTTCTTC
TRBV18	TRBJ2-7	.	.	CASSPQSPGADYEQYF	TGTGCCAGCTCACCACAATCCCCAGGGGCCGACTACGAGCAGTACTTC
TRBV10-3	TRBJ2-7	.	.	CAISVLPTVYEQYF	TGTGCCATCAGTGTCCTCCCCACGGTTTACGAGCAGTACTTC
TRBV5-8	TRBJ2-3	.	.	CASILQGGTDTQYF	TGTGCCAGCATCCTACAGGGTGGCACAGATACGCAGTATTTT
TRBV7-2	TRBJ1-1	.	.	CASSLRRNTEAFF	TGTGCCAGCAGCTTGAGGAGGAACACTGAAGCTTTCTTT
TRBV2	TRBJ2-5	.	many	CASSRGATQETQYF	TGTGCCAGCAGCAGGGGGGCTACTCAAGAGACCCAGTACTTC
TRBV6-5	TRBJ1-2	TRBD1	.	CASSYRPGQGMVGYTF	TGTGCCAGCAGTTACCGGCCGGGACAGGGAATGGTTGGCTACACCTTC
TRBV25-1	TRBJ2-1	.	.	CASSEKLGLNEQFF	TGTGCCAGCAGTGAAAAACTGGGGCTCAATGAGCAGTTCTTC
TRBV10-3	TRBJ1-4	TRBD1	.	CAISESTGAGEKLFF	TGTGCCATCAGTGAGTCGACAGGGGCCGGTGAAAAACTGTTTTTT
TRBV6-1	TRBJ2-2	.	.	CASTSQGTGELFF	TGTGCCAGCACCTCCCAGGGCACCGGGGAGCTGTTTTTT
TRBV5-5	TRBJ1-2	.	.	CASSLAPQYGYTF	TGTGCCAGCAGCTTGGCCCCACAGTATGGCTACACCTTC
TRBV14	TRBJ2-7	.	.	CASSWVGNYEQYF	TGTGCCAGCAGCTGGGTGGGCAACTACGAGCAGTACTTC
TRBV14	TRBJ2-3	.	.	CASSQATGYTQYF	TGTGCCAGCAGCCAAGCGACAGGTTATACGCAGTATTTT
TRBV5-1	TRBJ1-2	.	.	CASRTQNYGYTF	TGCGCCAGCAGAACGCAGAACTATGGCTACACCTTC
TRBV13	TRBJ2-6	.	.	CASSQGLGANVLTF	TGTGCCAGCAGCCAGGGGCTCGGGGCCAACGTCCTGACTTTC
TRBV27	TRBJ1-2	.	.	CASSLSAAGGYTF	TGTGCCAGCAGTTTATCGGCGGCGGGGGGCTACACCTTC
TRBV23-1	TRBJ2-7	TRBD1	once	CASSKLDRGATYEQYF	TGCGCCAGCAGCAAGCTAGACAGGGGGGCTACCTACGAGCAGTACTTC
TRBV6-6	TRBJ2-1	.	.	CATTRDTDYNEQFF	TGTGCCACCACCCGGGACACGGATTACAATGAGCAGTTCTTC
TRBV5-6	TRBJ2-7	TRBD1	.	CASSGGTGGPYEQYF	TGTGCCAGCAGCGGAGGGACAGGGGGTCCCTACGAGCAGTACTTC
TRBV13	TRBJ2-7	TRBD1	.	CASSLRGLSSYEQYF	TGTGCCAGCAGCCTCAGGGGGCTAAGCTCCTACGAGCAGTACTTC
TRBV6-4	TRBJ1-2	TRBD1	once	CASSGDRGGGYTF	TGTGCCAGCAGTGGCGACAGGGGAGGGGGCTACACCTTC
TRBV5-6	TRBJ1-1	TRBD1	few	CASGGTGRVNTEAFF	TGTGCCAGCGGGGGGACAGGGCGGGTGAACACTGAAGCTTTCTTT